This T cell receptor (beta chain) was captured by sequencing in a study of regulatory T cells in long-lasting Graves disease. Study observations and caveats: Persistent disease preferred TRBV28, TRBJ1-2 and TRBJ2-5; new disease, TRBV20-1 and TRBJ2-1.

Noted time point: newly diagnosed GD, antithyroid drugs for less than 3 months. The authors made the TCR library using RNA they extracted from PBMCs. Construction of the TCR beta libraries employed iRepertoire HTBI primers in conjunction with Arm-PCR of CDR3 regions. Via MiXCR, TCRdb re-called the multiplex PCR reads, giving one row per CDR3 protein. The sample has approximately 360,000 distinct CDR3 sequences; approximately 12% are singletons. V shed 2 bases, J shed 6 bases, and the junction held 7 bases outside the gene matches. The CDR3 runs 14 residues. Per germline, CDR1 SGHTA and CDR2 FQGTGA. Concerning this clonotype: No antigen is known for it.

The data also belong to a second study, concerning T cells in Graves' hyperthyroidism and ophthalmopathy. That investigation notes: Over 18 months, lack of ophthalmopathy progression marked Graves' hyperthyroidism as stable.

This chain connects TRBV7-3 to TRBJ2-7, with 7 positions matching TRBD2. The material was peripheral blood mononuclear cells (PBMCs), obtained at new diagnosis, from a patient treated with antithyroid drugs. This receptor was taken from a woman aged 18 to 35 with Graves disease. CDR3 amino acids: CASSLGGGAFEQYF. CDR3 nucleotides: TGTGCCAGCAGCTTAGGCGGGGGAGCGTTCGAGCAGTACTTC.